This T cell receptor beta chain stems from a study of cytomegalovirus exposure and HLA in healthy donors. Notes on the study in general: Previously analyzed data showed that most TCR beta V segments were productive at a frequency of about 90% or about 30%.

13 Jbeta primers and 60 Vbeta primers were used for the PCR. Using immunoSEQ multiplex PCR, the repertoire was profiled, and TCRdb retains in-frame clones only, with some absent. The sample's table shows about 130,000 clones. A remark on this clone: The antigen is undetermined.

V was clipped by 0 bases and J by 5 bases; unmatched bases: 7. The CDR3 covers 15 residues. Looked up from germline, CDR1 is SGHRS and CDR2 is YFSETQ. The chain joins TRBV5-1 to TRBJ2-5; 7 bases match TRBD1. Material: PBMCs. The source of this sequence is a woman aged 55-75 years in good health and CMV-seronegative. CDR3 protein: CASSLEKGAWETQYF. The DNA of the CDR3 is TGCGCCAGCAGCTTGGAGAAGGGGGCCTGGGAGACCCAGTACTTC.